The 19 T cell receptor beta chains given below trace back to one sample, sequenced in a study of CD8 T cells in Susac syndrome. When the RNA was reverse transcribed, random hexamers were used with an input of about 0.5 to 1 ug. TCRdb reanalysed the immunoSEQ multiplex PCR reads using MiXCR and keeps one entry per CDR3 protein. The sample has about 300,000 distinct CDR3 sequences; around nine tenths are singletons. The sequencing sample was made of CD8+ T cells from PBMCs. These receptors were collected from a human donor with multiple sclerosis.

The CDR3 here is CASSLEETSYNEQFF. The CDR3 DNA is TGTGCCAGCAGCTTGGAGGAAACCTCCTACAATGAGCAGTTCTTC. The J gene is TRBJ2-1, the V gene TRBV5-6; D not resolved. Trimming shortened V by 0 bases and J by 0 bases, and 7 bases separated the two germline ends. Germline V gives CDR1 SGHDT, CDR2 YYEEEE. CDR3 length: 15 residues.

The chain uses TRBV28 and TRBJ2-7, with 11 positions matching TRBD2. Germline-derived CDR1 and CDR2 are MDHEN and SYDVKM. This CDR3 spans 19 amino acids. The V and J ends lost 1 base and 2 bases, in that order; junction bases with no gene match: 13. The CDR3, as DNA: TGTGCCAGCAGTTTATTCTCGTCGAGGGCTAGCGGGGGGACCTACGAGCAGTACTTC. It is translated as CASSLFSSRASGGTYEQYF.

In its sample, this clonotype was seen once. The chain has TRBV7-9 and TRBJ2-7; D gene uncertain. This CDR3 contains 16 residues. CDR1 SEHNR and CDR2 FQNEAQ come from the germline V gene (reference sequence). V was pared by 5 bases and J by 3 bases, with 20 bases between. This CDR3 reads CASSPKEGRHYYEQYF. The DNA of the CDR3 is TGTGCCAGCAGCCCCAAAGAAGGCCGGCACTACTACGAGCAGTACTTC.

The chain uses TRBV29-1 and TRBJ2-1; D gene unclear. The CDR3 is 10 residues long. V lost 6 bases and J lost 5, with 5 bases in between. Per germline, CDR1 SQVTM and CDR2 ANQGSEA. CDR3 amino acids: CSVPDNEQFF. In DNA, the CDR3 is TGCAGCGTCCCGGACAATGAGCAGTTCTTC.

This chain uses TRBV30 with TRBJ2-1; 8 bases line up with TRBD2. V dropped 0 bases and J dropped 5; count of bases not matched to a gene: 9. Germline V gene data show CDR1 as GTSNPN and CDR2 as SVGIG (reference sequence). The CDR3 spans 16 residues. CDR3 in amino acids: CAWSVGAGDRHNEQFF. The CDR3 DNA is TGTGCCTGGAGTGTGGGAGCGGGAGATAGACACAATGAGCAGTTCTTC.

This chain joins TRBV30 and TRBJ2-7; possible D gene TRBD1, 5 bases. The CDR3 consists of 12 residues. Per the germline V gene, CDR1 is GTSNPN and CDR2 is SVGIG (reference sequence). V lost 0 bases to trimming and J lost 6 bases, with 9 bases between them. This CDR3 reads CAWSVGASEQYF. The CDR3 DNA follows: TGTGCCTGGAGTGTAGGGGCGTCCGAGCAGTACTTC. The full variable domain, its missing parts supplied by reference TRBV30 and TRBJ2-7, is SQTIHQWPATLVQPVGSPLSLECTVEGTSNPNLYWYRQAAGRGLQLLFYSVGIGQISSEVPQNLSASRPQDRQFILSSKKLLLSDSGFYLCAWSVGASEQYFGPGTRLTVT.

This sequence joins TRBV20-1 and TRBJ2-1; 13 nucleotides line up with TRBD2. V gave up 3 bases and J gave up 8 bases; unmatched junction bases: 7. Germline loops: CDR1 DFQATT, CDR2 SNEGSKA (reference sequence). This CDR3 is built from 15 residues. This CDR3 reads CSASPGLAGLDEQFF. The CDR3 DNA is TGCAGTGCTAGCCCGGGACTAGCGGGACTGGATGAGCAGTTCTTC.

This chain joins TRBV12-3 or TRBV12-4 and TRBJ2-4; 10 nucleotides align to TRBD2. With V trimmed by 4 bases and J by 1 base, 7 bases remained unmatched. The CDR3 contains 17 residues. CDR3 nucleotides: TGTGCCAGCAGTTCTCTTCTAGCGGGAGTTGCCAAAAACATTCAGTACTTC. Translation: CASSSLLAGVAKNIQYF.

V usage is TRBV7-8 and J usage is TRBJ2-1; TRBD1 aligns across 11 bases. V dropped 5 bases and J dropped 8; count of bases not matched to a gene: 8. CDR1 is SGHVS, CDR2 FQNEAQ, per germline. The CDR3 spans 15 residues. The CDR3 nucleotides read TGTGCCAGCAGCCCCGGACAGGGGGCGCAGGATGAGCAGTTCTTC. As protein: CASSPGQGAQDEQFF.

The chain carries TRBV7-2 and TRBJ2-1, with 10 bases identical to TRBD2. The junction had 8 bases not matched to a gene; V was cut back by 3 bases and J by 9 bases. The CDR3 runs 15 residues. Germline V gives CDR1 SGHTA, CDR2 FQGNSA. The CDR3 loop is CASSLGSGGAFEQFF. CDR3 DNA: TGTGCCAGCAGCTTGGGAAGCGGGGGGGCGTTTGAGCAGTTCTTC.

The chain combines TRBV20-1 with TRBJ2-7; 8 bases match TRBD1. The CDR3 length is 14 residues. V lost 2 bases, J lost 3 bases, and 6 bases stayed unmatched. CDR1 DFQATT and CDR2 SNEGSKA come from the germline V gene (reference sequence). The CDR3: CSARLDRGLYEQYF. The CDR3 nucleotides are TGCAGTGCTAGACTCGACAGGGGCCTCTACGAGCAGTACTTC.

This chain joins TRBV9 and TRBJ2-7; a possible D gene is TRBD2 (7 bases). V lost 2 bases to trimming and J lost 3 bases, with 9 bases between them. CDR3 size: 13 residues. CDR1 and CDR2 from the germline V gene are SGDLS and YYNGEE. CDR3 bases: TGTGCCAGCAGCGTTAGGGGGGGCTACGAGCAGTACTTC. The encoded protein is CASSVRGGYEQYF.

This clonotype was counted once. This rearrangement joins TRBV4-3 to TRBJ2-5, with D possibly matching TRBD1 (6 bases). Trimming pared 0 bases from V and 5 bases from J, leaving 10 bases between. The CDR3 is made up of 14 amino acids. Germline V gene sequence: CDR1 LGHNA, CDR2 YSLEER. The CDR3 DNA reads TGCGCCAGCAGCCAAGATCCGAGGGGGGAGACCCAGTACTTC. Translating gives CASSQDPRGETQYF.

The chain has TRBV28 and TRBJ2-3; 7 positions match TRBD2. CDR3 size: 16 residues. V trimming: 6 bases; J trimming: 4 bases; junction bases outside the gene matches: 13. CDR1 MDHEN and CDR2 SYDVKM come from the germline V gene. The CDR3 DNA is TGTGCCAGCAGCTTCGGGCGGGGAGGGCCCCCAGATACGCAGTATTTT. Its translation is CASSFGRGGPPDTQYF.

This chain links TRBV3-1 with TRBJ2-6; 8 nucleotides align to TRBD1. Germline trimming cut 7 bases from V and 0 bases from J; bases unmatched to any gene: 8. The germline gives CDR1 LGHDT, CDR2 YNNKEL (reference sequence). This CDR3 has 17 residues. This CDR3 reads CASTTGGSYSGANVLTF. CDR3 sequence (DNA): TGTGCCAGCACCACAGGGGGAAGTTACTCTGGGGCCAACGTCCTGACTTTC.

The chain is built from TRBV12-3 or TRBV12-4 and TRBJ1-2; possibly TRBD1 for D (5 bases). The V end was cut by 8 bases, the J end by 4 bases, with 14 bases between. The CDR3 is made up of 13 amino acids. This chain's CDR3 is CASGLGGSYGYTF. The CDR3 bases are TGTGCCAGCGGGTTGGGGGGTAGCTATGGCTACACCTTC.

The chain carries TRBV7-2 and TRBJ2-6; D uncertain. This CDR3 has 19 amino acids. The ends were cut back, 5 bases at V and 0 bases at J, with 20 bases in the middle. CDR1 is SGHTA, CDR2 FQGNSA, per germline. The CDR3 region is CASSPPGVPVHSGANVLTF. For the CDR3, the DNA is TGTGCCAGCAGCCCCCCTGGGGTCCCGGTTCACTCTGGGGCCAACGTCCTGACTTTC.

As regards this clonotype: It is likely a read error, because the conserved phenylalanine at the end of the CDR3 is missing. The DNA is left out, because the CDR3 cannot be placed on it with certainty; the CDR3 is given as TCRdb lists it. V gene TRBV7-2 combines with J gene TRBJ1-2. Per germline, CDR1 SGHTA and CDR2 FQGNSA. The CDR3 totals 8 residues, both ends included. The CDR3 region is CASSLVNL.

The chain couples TRBV6-2 or TRBV6-3 to TRBJ2-7; D might be TRBD1 or TRBD2, each matching 5 bases. With 7 bases removed from V and 4 bases from J, the gap between germline ends came to 17 bases. The CDR3 spans 14 residues. Looked up from germline, CDR1 is MNHEY and CDR2 is SVGEGT. CDR3: CASTPRGRNYEQYF. In nucleotides, the CDR3 is TGTGCCAGCACCCCTAGGGGACGGAATTACGAGCAGTACTTC.